These T cell receptor beta chains were read from a single sample in a study of blood T cells in healthy people across ages. TCRdb itself ran the 5' RACE reads through MiXCR, one entry per CDR3 protein. Of around 1,000,000 distinct CDR3 sequences listed, 25% are singletons. This sample was also put to use in a study of T cells of mothers and their children.

The sequenced material came from blood. These receptors were obtained from a girl aged 2-15 years in good health. CDR3s include the opening cysteine and the closing phenylalanine or tryptophan. D genes are given only for firm matches. For some rows the clone size is stated as once, few or many, or as a class when expanded; others skip it.

d_gene	j_gene	v_gene	abundance	CDR3aa	CDR3nt
.	TRBJ2-1	TRBV28	few	CASSLGLVEGGDEQFF	TGTGCCAGCAGTTTAGGGTTGGTAGAGGGGGGCGATGAGCAGTTCTTC
.	TRBJ2-3	TRBV12-3/TRBV12-4	.	CASRSGLPQDTQYF	TGTGCCAGCAGATCCGGACTTCCACAAGATACGCAGTATTTT
.	TRBJ1-5	TRBV20-1	.	CSGRDGYNQPQHF	TGCAGTGGTAGGGACGGCTATAATCAGCCCCAGCATTTT
TRBD1	TRBJ2-4	TRBV19	few	CASSLPGQSSNIQYF	TGTGCCAGTAGTCTCCCGGGACAGTCCTCTAACATTCAGTACTTC
.	TRBJ2-5	TRBV6-1	.	CASKGRGQETQYF	TGTGCCAGCAAGGGGAGGGGGCAAGAGACCCAGTACTTC
TRBD1	TRBJ1-1	TRBV15	.	CATSDRGITEAFF	TGTGCCACGTCGGACAGGGGAATCACTGAAGCTTTCTTT
.	TRBJ2-7	TRBV12-5	.	CASGLRFLGGRFDEQYF	TGTGCTAGTGGTTTGCGTTTTCTTGGGGGGCGATTCGACGAGCAGTACTTC
.	TRBJ2-7	TRBV20-1	.	CSAGRDITYEQYF	TGCAGTGCTGGCCGGGACATTACCTACGAGCAGTACTTC
TRBD1	TRBJ2-2	TRBV29-1	few	CSVELGDRGSGELFF	TGCAGCGTTGAACTAGGGGACAGGGGCTCCGGGGAGCTGTTTTTT
TRBD1	TRBJ1-1	TRBV6-5	.	CASSSTGDNTEAFF	TGTGCCAGCAGTTCGACAGGGGACAACACTGAAGCTTTCTTT
TRBD2	TRBJ2-1	TRBV19	many	CASRISGNYNEQFF	TGTGCCAGTAGGATTAGCGGGAACTACAATGAGCAGTTCTTC
TRBD1	TRBJ1-1	TRBV10-3	.	CAISESYTGANTEAFF	TGTGCCATCAGTGAGTCGTATACAGGGGCGAACACTGAAGCTTTCTTT
TRBD2	TRBJ2-5	TRBV20-1	.	CSARRGGGETQYF	TGCAGTGCTAGGCGCGGGGGAGGGGAGACCCAGTACTTC
.	TRBJ1-2	TRBV5-1	many	CASSLEAYGYTF	TGTGCCAGCAGTTTAGAGGCCTATGGCTACACCTTC
.	TRBJ2-5	TRBV9	.	CASSAAGRQETQYF	TGTGCCAGCAGCGCGGCGGGGAGGCAGGAGACCCAGTACTTC
.	TRBJ2-1	TRBV4-1	.	CASSQPGLSNEQFF	TGCGCCAGCAGCCAACCTGGACTGTCCAATGAGCAGTTCTTC
.	TRBJ1-4	TRBV12-5	few	CASQGGTNEKLFF	TGTGCTAGCCAGGGTGGAACTAATGAAAAACTGTTTTTT
.	TRBJ1-2	TRBV5-1	.	CASSLEGRDGHTF	TGCGCCAGCAGCTTGGAAGGGCGGGATGGCCACACCTTC
.	TRBJ2-5	TRBV24-1	few	CATSDFGQGGTETQYF	TGTGCCACCAGTGATTTTGGGCAGGGCGGAACAGAGACCCAGTACTTC
TRBD2	TRBJ2-1	TRBV20-1	many	CSARTSGYNEQFF	TGCAGCGCAAGGACTAGCGGATACAATGAGCAGTTCTTC
TRBD2	TRBJ2-1	TRBV29-1	few	CSVDPPGGGALSEQFF	TGCAGCGTTGATCCCCCTGGCGGGGGGGCCTTGAGTGAGCAGTTCTTC
.	TRBJ2-3	TRBV5-1	many	CASSLPGDTQYF	TGTGCCAGCAGTCTCCCGGGAGATACGCAGTATTTT
.	TRBJ1-4	TRBV11-2	.	CASSPHLNEKLFF	TGTGCCAGCAGCCCTCATTTAAATGAAAAACTGTTTTTT
.	TRBJ2-1	TRBV4-3	few	CASSQERQGPHNEQFF	TGCGCCAGCAGCCAAGAAAGGCAGGGGCCCCACAATGAGCAGTTCTTC